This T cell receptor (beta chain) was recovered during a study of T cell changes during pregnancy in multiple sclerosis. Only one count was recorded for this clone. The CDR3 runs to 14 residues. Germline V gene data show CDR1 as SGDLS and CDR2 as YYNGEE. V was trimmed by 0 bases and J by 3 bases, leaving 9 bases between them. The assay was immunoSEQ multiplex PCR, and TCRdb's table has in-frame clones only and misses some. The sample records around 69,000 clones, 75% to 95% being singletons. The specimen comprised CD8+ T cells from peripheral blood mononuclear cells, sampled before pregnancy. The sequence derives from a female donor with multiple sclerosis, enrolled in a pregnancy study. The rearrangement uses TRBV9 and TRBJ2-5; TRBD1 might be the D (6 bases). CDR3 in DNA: TGTGCCAGCAGCGTAGTTCCAGGGGAAGAGACCCAGTACTTC. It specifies CASSVVPGEETQYF. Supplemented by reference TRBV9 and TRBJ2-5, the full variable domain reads DSGVTQTPKHLITATGQRVTLRCSPRSGDLSVYWYQQSLDQGLQFLIQYYNGEERAKGNILERFSAQQFPDLHSELNLSSLELGDSALYFCASSVVPGEETQYFGPGTRLLVL.